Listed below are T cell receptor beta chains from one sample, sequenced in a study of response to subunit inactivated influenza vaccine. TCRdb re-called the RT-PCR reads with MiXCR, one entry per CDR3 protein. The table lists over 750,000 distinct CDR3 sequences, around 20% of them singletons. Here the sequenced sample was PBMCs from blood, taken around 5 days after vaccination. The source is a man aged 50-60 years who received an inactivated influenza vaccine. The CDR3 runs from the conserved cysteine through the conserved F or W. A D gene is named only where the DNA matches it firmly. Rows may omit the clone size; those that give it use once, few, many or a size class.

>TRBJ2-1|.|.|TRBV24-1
TGTGCCACCAGTCAGGGGGGGGGGACCGACAATGAGCAGTTCTTC
CATSQGGGTDNEQFF
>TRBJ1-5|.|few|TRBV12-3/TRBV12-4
TGTGCCAGCAGCACCGAAAGGGATCAGCCCCAGCATTTT
CASSTERDQPQHF
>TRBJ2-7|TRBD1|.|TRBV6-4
TGTGCCAGCAGTGACTCGCAGGGGGCAAGAGACTACGAGCAGTACTTC
CASSDSQGARDYEQYF
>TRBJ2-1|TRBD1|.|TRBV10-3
TGTGCCATCATGGGACCGGGACAGGAGAACAATGAGCAGTTCTTC
CAIMGPGQENNEQFF
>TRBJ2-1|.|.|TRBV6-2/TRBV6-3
TGTGCCAGCAGTTCCCCCGGGAATGAGCAGTTCTTC
CASSSPGNEQFF
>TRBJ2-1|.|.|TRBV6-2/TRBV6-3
TGTGCCAGCAGTTACTACAACCAAGACAATGAGCAGTTCTTC
CASSYYNQDNEQFF
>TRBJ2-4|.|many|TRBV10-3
TGTGCCATCAGTCCCGAGGGAAACATTCAGTACTTC
CAISPEGNIQYF
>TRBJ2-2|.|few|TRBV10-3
TGTGCCATCAGTACCCGGGGCCTCACCGGGGAGCTGTTTTTT
CAISTRGLTGELFF
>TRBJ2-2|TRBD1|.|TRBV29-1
TGCAGCGCACGGGGACAGTCGAACACCGGGGAGCTGTTTTTT
CSARGQSNTGELFF
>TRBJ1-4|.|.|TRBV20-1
TGCAGTGCTAGGGGGGCGGCTAATGAAAAACTGTTTTTT
CSARGAANEKLFF
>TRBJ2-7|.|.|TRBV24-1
TGTGCCACCAGTGATTTGGCGACAAGCGAGCAGTACTTC
CATSDLATSEQYF
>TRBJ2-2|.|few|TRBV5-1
TGCGCCAGCAGCTTGGGCTCCAGGACGAACACCGGGGAGCTGTTTTTT
CASSLGSRTNTGELFF
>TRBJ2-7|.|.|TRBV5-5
TGTGCCAGCAGCTCCGAGGGACTTGCTTCCTACGAGCAGTACTTC
CASSSEGLASYEQYF
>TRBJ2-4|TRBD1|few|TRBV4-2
TGTGCCAGCAGCCAGACCGACAGGGTAGCCAAAAACATTCAGTACTTC
CASSQTDRVAKNIQYF
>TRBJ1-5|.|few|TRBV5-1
TGCGCCAGCAGCCCAGACAGCCCCGGAGGCAATCAGCCCCAGCATTTT
CASSPDSPGGNQPQHF
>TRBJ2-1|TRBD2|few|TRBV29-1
TGCAGCGTTGTAGGCCGACTAGCGCCATACAATGAGCAGTTCTTC
CSVVGRLAPYNEQFF
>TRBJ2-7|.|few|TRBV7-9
TGTGCCAGCAGCTTACCGTCAGGGACTCCAAGCTCCTACGAGCAGTACTTC
CASSLPSGTPSSYEQYF
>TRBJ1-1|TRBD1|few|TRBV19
TGTGCCAGTAGTATCCCGCAGGGGGGGTGGACTGAAGCTTTCTTT
CASSIPQGGWTEAFF
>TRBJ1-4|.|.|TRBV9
TGTGCCAGCAGCGCCTACATCGGGAACGAAAAACTGTTTTTT
CASSAYIGNEKLFF
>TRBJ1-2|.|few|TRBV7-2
TGTGCCAGCATCCCGAAGGTGAACTATGGCTACACCTTC
CASIPKVNYGYTF
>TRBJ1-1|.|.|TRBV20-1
TGCAGTGCGGCCGAGGGGAACACTGAAGCTTTCTTT
CSAAEGNTEAFF
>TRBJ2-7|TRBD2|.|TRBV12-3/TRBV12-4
TGTGCCAGCAGGACTAGCGGGAGTAGGAGCGAGCAGTACTTC
CASRTSGSRSEQYF
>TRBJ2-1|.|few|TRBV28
TGTGCCAGCAGTTTAAGTCTGAGCTCCTACAATGAGCAGTTCTTC
CASSLSLSSYNEQFF
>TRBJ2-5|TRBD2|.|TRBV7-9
TGTGCCAGCAGCCCCCGAACGGGGGGGGAACAAGAGACCCAGTACTTC
CASSPRTGGEQETQYF
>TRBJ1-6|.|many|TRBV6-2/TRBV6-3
TGTGCCAGCAGTTACTCCGGGGGAGGCTCACCCCTCCACTTT
CASSYSGGGSPLHF
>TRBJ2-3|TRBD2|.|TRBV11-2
TGTGCCAGCAGCTTAATGCTCGGGCGGGGGGATACGCAGTATTTT
CASSLMLGRGDTQYF
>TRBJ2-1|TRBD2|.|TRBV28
TGTGCCAGCAGTTTCACGGGAGGCCTATACAATGAGCAGTTCTTC
CASSFTGGLYNEQFF
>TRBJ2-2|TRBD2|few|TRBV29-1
TGCAGCGTTGCTAGCGGGGGGCCGAACACCGGGGAGCTGTTTTTT
CSVASGGPNTGELFF
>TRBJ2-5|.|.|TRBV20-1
TGCAGTGCTAGAGGGGCGATTGGGCGGCAGACCCAGTACTTC
CSARGAIGRQTQYF
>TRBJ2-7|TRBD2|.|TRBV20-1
TGCAGTGCGAGGGGACTAGCGGTTTTCTCCGAGCAGTACTTC
CSARGLAVFSEQYF
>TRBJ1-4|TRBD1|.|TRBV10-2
TGCGCCAGCAGTGAAATTACCGGGACAGATAATGAAAAACTGTTTTTT
CASSEITGTDNEKLFF
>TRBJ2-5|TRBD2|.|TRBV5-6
TGTGCCAGCAGCCCCGGGGTAGCGGGAGGGCGAGAGACCCAGTACTTC
CASSPGVAGGRETQYF
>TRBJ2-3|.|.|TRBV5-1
TGCGCCAGCAGCCCAGCCCCTAGCGCCGGCACAGATACGCAGTATTTT
CASSPAPSAGTDTQYF
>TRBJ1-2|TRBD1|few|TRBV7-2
TGTGCCAGCAGCCGGAGCCGGGACAGGGGTTCTGATGGCTACACCTTC
CASSRSRDRGSDGYTF
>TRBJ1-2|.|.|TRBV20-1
TGCAGTGCTACCCGGACGAGGAATGGTGGCTACACCTTC
CSATRTRNGGYTF
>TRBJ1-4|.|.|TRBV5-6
TGTGCCAGCAGCGCACGGAGGGCTAATGAAAAACTGTTTTTT
CASSARRANEKLFF
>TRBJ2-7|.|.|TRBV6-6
TGTGCCAGCAGTTACGAGTCCTACGAGCAGTACTTC
CASSYESYEQYF
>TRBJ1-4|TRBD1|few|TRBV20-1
TGCAGTGCTAGGGACAGGGCGGTTACGAATGAAAAACTGTTTTTT
CSARDRAVTNEKLFF
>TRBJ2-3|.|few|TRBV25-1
TGTGCCAGCAGTGAGCTCAGACGGTCCACAGATACGCAGTATTTT
CASSELRRSTDTQYF
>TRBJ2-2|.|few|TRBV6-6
TGTGCCAGCAGTTACGGGGGCTCCGGGGAGCTGTTTTTT
CASSYGGSGELFF
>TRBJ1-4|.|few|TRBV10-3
TGTGCCTCGTCCGAAGGGACAACTAATGAAAAACTGTTTTTT
CASSEGTTNEKLFF
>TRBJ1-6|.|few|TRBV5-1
TGCGCCAGCAGGGGAGACATCCGAAATTCACCCCTCCACTTT
CASRGDIRNSPLHF
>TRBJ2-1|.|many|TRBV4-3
TGCGCCAGCAGCCAGAGCGTGAGCTCCTACAATGAGCAGTTCTTC
CASSQSVSSYNEQFF